These T cell receptor beta chains were read from a single sample in a study of vaccination and CD4 T cells after COVID-19. TCRdb recomputed calls from the PCR reads with MiXCR, one row per CDR3 protein. The table shows 30,000 or so distinct CDR3 sequences, with about 50% occurring only once. The sequencing here drew on CD4+ T cells from blood, taken about 7 months after SARS-CoV-2 vaccination. Source of these receptors: a human donor who had recovered from COVID-19. Both conserved end residues are part of each CDR3. D genes are given only for firm matches. Size is omitted from some rows. Given values are once, few, many or a class for expanded clones.

cdr3_nt cdr3_aa d_call j_call v_call clone_size
TGCAGGGTCCCCAGACTAGCGGTAACAGGGAATGAGCAGTTCTTC CRVPRLAVTGNEQFF TRBD2 TRBJ2-1 TRBV20-1 few
TGTGCCAGCAGCTCCCAGGGGAGAGGGGATGAGCAGTTCTTC CASSSQGRGDEQFF - TRBJ2-1 TRBV6-1 -
TGTGCCAGCATTCTGACAGGGGGTATCCACGAGCAGTACTTC CASILTGGIHEQYF TRBD1 TRBJ2-7 TRBV2 -
TGTGCCACCAGTGATTTGGGGACCTACGAGCAGTACTTC CATSDLGTYEQYF - TRBJ2-7 TRBV24-1 -
TGTGCCATCAGCGTCGGGACTATGGGGACTAGCGGGAAAGAGACCCAGTACTTC CAISVGTMGTSGKETQYF TRBD2 TRBJ2-5 TRBV10-3 few
TGCAGTGCTCCGGACAGGAGTACCTATGGCTACACCTTC CSAPDRSTYGYTF TRBD1 TRBJ1-2 TRBV20-1 -
TGCAGTGCAACAGGGGGGGAGTCCTACGAGCAGTACTTC CSATGGESYEQYF - TRBJ2-7 TRBV20-1 few
TGTGCCAGCACTCTAGCCGGGTCCACGGGGACCCAGTACTTC CASTLAGSTGTQYF - TRBJ2-5 TRBV6-1 few
TGTGCCAGCAGTTCTCAGCCGCGGGATCAGTACTTC CASSSQPRDQYF - TRBJ2-7 TRBV11-2 -
TGTGCCAGCAGTTGGTCGGGGACTAGCGGAGGAAGGGGACAAGAGACCCAGTACTTC CASSWSGTSGGRGQETQYF TRBD2 TRBJ2-5 TRBV6-5 -
TGTGCCAGCTACCCGGGACAGGGGAACACTGAAGCTTTCTTT CASYPGQGNTEAFF TRBD1 TRBJ1-1 TRBV7-8 -
TGCAGTGCTAGAGATCCGAGCGGGAGTCCCGATGAGCAGTTCTTC CSARDPSGSPDEQFF TRBD2 TRBJ2-1 TRBV20-1 -
TGTGCCAGCAGCCTGGGACTAGCGGAAACCTACGAGCAGTACTTC CASSLGLAETYEQYF TRBD2 TRBJ2-7 TRBV5-4 once
TGTGCCATCAGTGAGACTAGCCGAGAGACCCAGTACTTC CAISETSRETQYF - TRBJ2-5 TRBV10-3 -